The 8 T cell receptor beta chains below come from one sample, sequenced in a study of blood T cell repertoires in COVID-19. The assay was immunoSEQ multiplex PCR, and TCRdb's table has in-frame clones only and misses some. The sample includes fewer than 300,000 clones, approximately 85% of them seen just once. Material: PBMCs or T cells enriched from blood (not recorded which). These receptors were collected from a woman in her twenties or thirties who had recovered from COVID-19.

This chain uses TRBV11-2 with TRBJ1-1, with 8 bases that match TRBD1. Germline CDR1 SGHAT, CDR2 FQNNGV. V gave up 1 base and J gave up 3 bases; unmatched junction bases: 7. This CDR3 has 16 amino acids. The CDR3 loop reads CASSLGTWDRYTEAFF. CDR3 in DNA: TGTGCCAGCAGCTTAGGGACTTGGGACAGGTACACTGAAGCTTTCTTT.

This chain joins TRBV18 and TRBJ1-1; 7 bases match TRBD1. The CDR3 length is 17 residues. Germline trimming cut 4 bases from V and 5 bases from J; bases unmatched to any gene: 16. Germline V gene lookup returns CDR1 KGHSH and CDR2 LQKENI. The chain's CDR3 is CASSQQAKWTGQTEAFF. DNA for the CDR3: TGTGCCAGCTCACAACAGGCCAAATGGACAGGTCAAACTGAAGCTTTCTTT.

The CDR3 DNA follows: TGTGCCAGCAAGACAGGGGCGAGCTCTGGGGCCAACGTCCTGACTTTC. Translated, it gives CASKTGASSGANVLTF. The J gene is TRBJ2-6, the V gene TRBV27; 8 nucleotides agree with TRBD1. V lost 7 bases, J lost 0 bases, and 5 bases stayed unmatched. This CDR3 has 16 residues. The V gene's germline CDR1 is MNHEY and CDR2 SMNVEV (reference sequence).

The V call is TRBV11-1, the J call TRBJ1-1; tentative D call: TRBD1 (6 bases). The CDR3 extends over 15 amino acids. Germline CDR1 and CDR2: SGHAT and FQDESV (reference sequence). V gave up 3 bases and J gave up 2 bases, with 13 bases separating them. CDR3 sequence: CASSFHRDINTEAFF. Here the CDR3 DNA reads TGTGCCAGCAGCTTTCACCGGGACATTAACACTGAAGCTTTCTTT.

This sequence joins TRBV30 and TRBJ1-2; the D is unclear. The CDR3 sequence is 12 residues long. Germline CDR1 is GTSNPN and CDR2 is SVGIG (reference sequence). V gave up 3 bases and J gave up 0 bases, with 5 bases separating them. The CDR3 reads CAWSRANYGYTF. The CDR3 nucleotides read TGTGCCTGGAGCCGGGCTAACTATGGCTACACCTTC. Supplemented by reference TRBV30 and TRBJ1-2, the full variable domain reads SQTIHQWPATLVQPVGSPLSLECTVEGTSNPNLYWYRQAAGRGLQLLFYSVGIGQISSEVPQNLSASRPQDRQFILSSKKLLLSDSGFYLCAWSRANYGYTFGSGTRLTVV.

The chain couples TRBV7-3 to TRBJ2-7; the D gene is possibly TRBD1 (5 bases). The germline V gene has CDR1 SGHTA and CDR2 FQGTGA. The CDR3 extends over 14 amino acids. The ends were cut back, 5 bases at V and 6 bases at J, with 17 bases in the middle. DNA for the CDR3: TGTGCCAGCAGCCTTAGGGGCAGGTCCCCCGAGCAGTACTTC. Its protein is CASSLRGRSPEQYF.

The V gene is TRBV5-1, the J gene TRBJ2-2; 8 bases are shared with TRBD1. The CDR3 loop spans 16 amino acids. CDR1 and CDR2 from the germline V gene are SGHRS and YFSETQ. The V segment lost 1 base and the J segment 7 bases; nucleotides outside the gene matches: 9. CDR3 DNA sequence: TGCGCCAGCAGCTTGAGCTGGCAGGGGGCCAACGGGGAGCTGTTTTTT. Translation gives CASSLSWQGANGELFF.

The chain is built from TRBV2 and TRBJ1-6; TRBD1 matches at 9 bases. The CDR3 totals 14 residues. Trimming cost V 7 bases and J 7 bases; bases outside gene matches: 5. Germline V gene sequence: CDR1 SNHLY, CDR2 FYNNEI. This chain's CDR3 is CASNRDRANSPLHF. The DNA for the CDR3 is TGTGCCAGCAACCGGGACAGGGCAAATTCACCCCTCCACTTT.